This T cell receptor (beta chain) was sequenced during a study of early T cells in non-severe SARS-CoV-2 infection. Study-wide context: Whole-blood bulk RNA, unsorted, was sequenced, and chains were unpaired.

Notes on the study in general: Matching against VDJdb likely underestimated virus-specific expansions, favoring anti-spike CD8.

There are many counts of this clonotype. Its target is unknown. There are 13 residues in the CDR3. The germline CDR1 and CDR2 sequences are GTSNPN and SVGIG (reference sequence). Trimming removed 2 bases at V and 5 bases at J, with 10 bases between. Unique molecular identifiers were affixed to single, distinct cDNA molecules. TCRdb reanalysed the 5' RACE reads using MiXCR and keeps one entry per CDR3 protein. Found here are some 49,000 distinct CDR3 sequences, about an eighth of them singletons; the top ten hold about 8.9%. V gene TRBV30 combines with J gene TRBJ1-5; D remains ambiguous. The sequenced sample consisted of whole blood. The clonotype was recovered from an adult who was a healthcare worker with PCR-confirmed SARS-CoV-2 infection or an uninfected control (not recorded which). The CDR3 region has the DNA TGTGCCTGGAGTTGGGAGAGAGATCAGCCCCAGCATTTT. This translates into CAWSWERDQPQHF.